A single sample is the source of the 29 T cell receptor beta chains below, sequenced in a study of T-cell reconstitution after alpha-beta-depleted transplantation in children. It was with unique molecular identifiers that the TCRbeta library was prepared. From the PCR reads, TCRdb called clonotypes with MiXCR, one entry per CDR3 protein. The sample holds fewer than 700,000 distinct CDR3 sequences; over 10% are singletons and the top ten take about 2.2%. The input for sequencing was PBMCs, mostly from graft donor cells, taken 360 days after TCRalphabeta/CD19-depleted stem cell transplant. These receptors were collected from a male patient under 18 who had a stem cell transplant for acute myeloid leukemia, so the T cells may come from the graft donor.

This clonotype has at least ten counts. The chain links TRBV28 to TRBJ2-5; the match to TRBD1 covers 8 bases. In germline, CDR1 is MDHEN, CDR2 SYDVKM. The V segment lost 5 bases and the J segment 5 bases; nucleotides outside the gene matches: 7. The CDR3 length is 14 residues. The CDR3 is CASSNSGGLETQYF. The CDR3 region has the DNA TGTGCCAGCAGTAACTCAGGGGGCCTGGAGACCCAGTACTTC.

This clonotype was seen at least ten times. This chain joins TRBV29-1 and TRBJ2-1, with 11 bases identical to TRBD2. The CDR3 is made up of 19 amino acids. CDR1 is SQVTM, CDR2 ANQGSEA, per germline. V gave up 3 bases and J gave up 8 bases; unmatched junction bases: 21. In nucleotides, the CDR3 is TGCAGCGTTGACCCATTATCTAATGCTTTACTAGCGGGAGTGGATGAGCAGTTCTTC. It is translated as CSVDPLSNALLAGVDEQFF.

The chain joins TRBV5-1 to TRBJ2-1; TRBD1 matches at 7 bases. The CDR3 is 13 amino acids. CDR1 is SGHRS and CDR2 is YFSETQ in the germline V gene. V lost 1 base to trimming and J lost 9 bases; unmatched junction nucleotides: 4. The CDR3 nucleotides read TGCGCCAGCAGCTTGACACAGGGGTCTGAGCAGTTCTTC. It codes for CASSLTQGSEQFF. The full variable domain, with the rest looked up from reference TRBV5-1 and TRBJ2-1, is KAGVTQTPRYLIKTRGQQVTLSCSPISGHRSVSWYQQTPGQGLQFLFEYFSETQRNKGNFPGRFSGRQFSNSRSEMNVSTLELGDSALYLCASSLTQGSEQFFGPGTRLTVL.

The V call is TRBV7-8, the J call TRBJ1-2, with 8 bases that match TRBD1. This CDR3 comprises 14 residues. With 5 bases clipped from V and 4 bases from J, the junction kept 6 bases outside the gene matches. The germline gives CDR1 SGHVS, CDR2 FQNEAQ. Written as DNA, the CDR3 is TGTGCCAGCAGCCCAGGACAGGGCCCCTATGGCTACACCTTC. It codes for CASSPGQGPYGYTF.

This clonotype was seen only a few times. The genes are TRBV7-2 and TRBJ2-5; TRBD2 matches 7 bases. This CDR3 is 15 amino acids long. The germline gives CDR1 SGHTA, CDR2 FQGNSA. Trimming cost V 4 bases and J 8 bases; bases outside gene matches: 13. The DNA of the CDR3 is TGTGCCAGCAGCTGGGCGGGAGTGGAGGTAGATACCCAGTACTTC. It encodes CASSWAGVEVDTQYF.

A few counts support this clonotype. The chain carries TRBV28 and TRBJ1-2; 8 bases map to TRBD1. The J segment lost 7 bases and the V segment lost 4 bases, leaving 8 bases of the junction unmatched. CDR1 is MDHEN, CDR2 SYDVKM, per germline. This CDR3 region has 14 residues. The CDR3, as DNA: TGTGCCAGCAGTTCCCAGACAGGGGAGGGTGGCTACACCTTC. It translates to CASSSQTGEGGYTF.

In this sample, this clonotype turned up many times. The chain uses TRBV12-3 or TRBV12-4 and TRBJ2-7, with a tentative D call TRBD2 (5 bases). Trimming pared 3 bases from V and 3 bases from J, leaving 18 bases between. This CDR3 comprises 16 residues. This CDR3 reads CASSFGLPGGFYEQYF. The CDR3 nucleotides read TGTGCCAGCAGTTTTGGGCTTCCAGGAGGTTTCTACGAGCAGTACTTC.

This rearrangement joins TRBV20-1 to TRBJ2-3, with a tentative D call TRBD2 (6 bases). The germline V gene encodes CDR1 DFQATT and CDR2 SNEGSKA (reference sequence). The V end lost 4 bases, the J end lost 12 bases, and 14 bases lay between the germline ends. This CDR3 is 11 amino acids long. The CDR3 coding sequence is TGCAGTGCTACGGAGGGGCTAGCTCAGTATTTT. This gives the protein CSATEGLAQYF.

The chain joins TRBV10-3 to TRBJ2-7, with 8 bases identical to TRBD2. CDR3 length: 15 residues. Germline V lookup: CDR1 ENHRY, CDR2 SYGVKD. The trim removed 5 bases at V and 0 bases at J, leaving 6 bases unmatched. The CDR3 here is CAISPLAGSSYEQYF. CDR3 nucleotide sequence: TGTGCCATCAGTCCCTTAGCGGGGTCCTCCTACGAGCAGTACTTC.

This clonotype has at least ten counts. V and J are TRBV29-1 and TRBJ2-7, with TRBD1 as a possible D gene (6 bases). This CDR3 is 11 amino acids long. The germline gives CDR1 SQVTM, CDR2 ANQGSEA. V was cut by 3 bases and J by 12 bases, with 15 bases left in between. The chain's CDR3 is CSVEYTGRLYF. CDR3 DNA sequence: TGCAGCGTTGAGTATACAGGGCGGCTGTACTTC.

This clonotype has at least ten counts. The chain carries TRBV20-1 and TRBJ2-3; the match to TRBD2 covers 10 bases. This CDR3 is built from 19 residues. From germline, CDR1 is DFQATT and CDR2 SNEGSKA (reference sequence). V shed 5 bases, J shed 6 bases, and the junction held 23 bases outside the gene matches. CDR3 in DNA: TGCAGTGCTCAAACGGTCACCCCCTGGCTAGCGGGAGAAGGGGATACGCAGTATTTT. Translated: CSAQTVTPWLAGEGDTQYF.

A few counts support this clonotype. The V gene is TRBV29-1, the J gene TRBJ2-7; 8 bases are a match to TRBD1. CDR3 length: 15 residues. The J segment lost 1 base and the V segment lost 4 bases, leaving 9 bases of the junction unmatched. The germline V gene encodes CDR1 SQVTM and CDR2 ANQGSEA. The CDR3 sequence: CSVALRDRPSYEQYF. For the CDR3, the DNA is TGCAGCGTTGCCCTGCGGGACAGGCCTTCCTACGAGCAGTACTTC.

The chain couples TRBV9 to TRBJ2-3; D ambiguous. The CDR3 runs to 18 residues. Germline loops: CDR1 SGDLS, CDR2 YYNGEE. V shed 0 bases and J shed 0 bases, with 17 bases lying between them. CDR3 DNA sequence: TGTGCCAGCAGCGTAGCAGATTCCCTTCCTTCTAGCACAGATACGCAGTATTTT. Its protein product is CASSVADSLPSSTDTQYF.

CDR3 sequence: CASSLDGISGANVLTF. The CDR3 nucleotides read TGTGCCAGCAGCTTAGATGGAATCTCTGGGGCCAACGTCCTGACTTTC. J is TRBJ2-6 and V is TRBV7-2; no reliable D call. This CDR3 comprises 16 residues. Trimming cost V 1 base and J 0 bases, with 7 bases left between them. Germline V gene lookup returns CDR1 SGHTA and CDR2 FQGNSA. Drawing the rest from reference TRBV7-2 and TRBJ2-6, the complete variable domain is GAGVSQSPSNKVTEKGKDVELRCDPISGHTALYWYRQSLGQGLEFLIYFQGNSAPDKSGLPSDRFSAERTGGSVSTLTIQRTQQEDSAVYLCASSLDGISGANVLTFGAGSRLTVL.

This clonotype was seen a few times. The chain is built from TRBV5-5 and TRBJ2-5; D possibly corresponds to TRBD1 (5 bases). Trimming left V 3 bases short and J 1 base short, with 10 bases between. CDR3 length equals 14 residues. Germline V gene lookup returns CDR1 SGHKS and CDR2 YYEKEE (reference sequence). The CDR3: CASSSRRAQETQYF. The CDR3 DNA sequence: TGTGCCAGCAGCTCACGCAGGGCCCAAGAGACCCAGTACTTC.

The J gene is TRBJ1-6, the V gene TRBV7-2; TRBD1 might be the D (5 bases). Trimming stripped 2 bases from V and 8 bases from J, with 13 bases between. The V gene's germline CDR1 is SGHTA and CDR2 FQGNSA. This CDR3 is built from 15 residues. The CDR3 reads CASSLFQGLDSPLHF. CDR3 DNA sequence: TGTGCCAGCAGCTTATTCCAGGGATTAGATTCACCCCTCCACTTT.

The J gene is TRBJ1-2, the V gene TRBV28; D unresolved. The CDR3 consists of 16 residues. Trimming removed 5 bases at V and 2 bases at J, with 18 bases between. Germline CDR1 MDHEN, CDR2 SYDVKM. The CDR3 is CASSPGALRANYGYTF. CDR3 DNA sequence: TGTGCCAGCAGTCCAGGTGCCCTGAGAGCGAACTATGGCTACACCTTC.

This clonotype was seen only a few times. The CDR3 sequence is CASSLVTPNYGYTF. The CDR3 region has the DNA TGCGCCAGCAGCTTGGTAACCCCTAACTATGGCTACACCTTC. The chain couples TRBV5-1 to TRBJ1-2; D unresolved. Per the germline V gene, CDR1 is SGHRS and CDR2 is YFSETQ. The CDR3 loop spans 14 amino acids. The V and J ends lost 0 bases and 0 bases respectively, with 6 bases between them.

The V and J genes are TRBV7-8 and TRBJ2-5; 7 nucleotides align to TRBD2. The CDR3 is 11 amino acids. V dropped 3 bases and J dropped 10; count of bases not matched to a gene: 2. Germline CDR1 SGHVS, CDR2 FQNEAQ. The CDR3 is CASSFREDQYF. CDR3 sequence (DNA): TGTGCCAGCAGCTTTCGGGAGGACCAGTACTTC.

This clonotype has just one count. The chain couples TRBV23-1 to TRBJ2-5; 8 positions agree with TRBD1. TRBV23-1 is recorded as an ORF, its role being uncertain. V was clipped by 7 bases and J by 3 bases; unmatched bases: 10. The CDR3 is 15 residues long. CDR3 sequence reads: CASISTDRAKETQYF. The CDR3 DNA is TGCGCCAGCATTTCGACGGACAGGGCTAAAGAGACCCAGTACTTC.

The rearrangement uses TRBV28 and TRBJ2-1; D could derive from TRBD1 or TRBD2 (5 bases each). Trimming shortened V by 3 bases and J by 8 bases, and 8 bases separated the two germline ends. CDR3 length: 12 residues. Germline V gene sequence: CDR1 MDHEN, CDR2 SYDVKM. CDR3: CASSFGGHEQFF. For the CDR3, the DNA is TGTGCCAGCAGTTTTGGGGGACATGAGCAGTTCTTC.

This clonotype was detected a few times. The chain has TRBV7-9 and TRBJ2-7, with D possibly TRBD2 on 5 matching bases. V was shortened by 3 bases and J by 3 bases, with 12 bases between the two germline ends. Germline V gene data show CDR1 as SEHNR and CDR2 as FQNEAQ (reference sequence). This CDR3 spans 14 amino acids. The CDR3 region is CASSFSEVRYEQYF. In DNA form, the CDR3 reads TGTGCCAGCAGCTTCTCGGAGGTCCGCTACGAGCAGTACTTC.

This clonotype was seen only a few times. V usage is TRBV7-9 and J usage is TRBJ2-2; D is uncertain. The CDR3 is 12 amino acids. V was shortened by 11 bases and J by 7 bases, with 14 bases between the two germline ends. The V gene's germline CDR1 is SEHNR and CDR2 FQNEAQ (reference sequence). The CDR3 DNA is TGTGCCTCCCCCAGCCTCGACGGGGAGCTGTTTTTT. Translated: CASPSLDGELFF.

J is TRBJ2-1 and V is TRBV20-1; TRBD2 matches 9 bases. Looked up from germline, CDR1 is DFQATT and CDR2 is SNEGSKA (reference sequence). The CDR3 contains 13 residues. Germline trimming cut 2 bases from V and 9 bases from J; bases unmatched to any gene: 5. The CDR3: CSARLAGISEQFF. The CDR3 coding sequence is TGCAGTGCTAGACTAGCGGGAATATCTGAGCAGTTCTTC.

The chain has TRBV7-9 and TRBJ2-1; 10 bases map to TRBD2. The CDR3 consists of 15 residues. V was pared by 5 bases and J by 8 bases, with 9 bases of the junction left unmatched. Per germline, CDR1 SEHNR and CDR2 FQNEAQ (reference sequence). The CDR3, as DNA: TGTGCCAGCAGCCTAGGAGGTCTAGCGGGAGATGAGCAGTTCTTC. Translated, it gives CASSLGGLAGDEQFF.

This clonotype has a count of ten or more. The chain employs TRBV19 and TRBJ1-1; no clear D. V lost 6 bases to trimming and J lost 3 bases, with 8 bases between them. CDR3 length: 12 residues. Per the germline V gene, CDR1 is LNHDA and CDR2 is SQIVND (reference sequence). CDR3 residues: CASSRGDTEAFF. The CDR3 DNA reads TGTGCCAGTAGCCGGGGTGACACTGAAGCTTTCTTT.

This clonotype appeared many times. This rearrangement joins TRBV13 to TRBJ2-5, with D maybe TRBD1 (5 bases). V lost 2 bases and J lost 0, with 7 bases in between. The CDR3 runs to 14 residues. Germline V gives CDR1 PRHDT, CDR2 FYEKMQ (reference sequence). The CDR3 DNA reads TGTGCCAGCAGCTTAAGGACAAACCAAGAGACCCAGTACTTC. This translates into CASSLRTNQETQYF.

This clonotype was seen a handful of times. The CDR3 region is CSVREKINTEAFF. CDR3 nucleotide sequence: TGCAGCGTCCGGGAGAAGATCAACACTGAAGCTTTCTTT. This chain joins TRBV29-1 and TRBJ1-1, with D uncertain. V dropped 6 bases and J dropped 2 bases, with 13 bases sitting between them. Germline CDR1 reads SQVTM; CDR2 reads ANQGSEA. This CDR3 has 13 amino acids.

This clonotype was counted a few times. V gene TRBV20-1 combines with J gene TRBJ2-5, with D perhaps TRBD2 (5 bases). The germline V gene has CDR1 DFQATT and CDR2 SNEGSKA (reference sequence). This CDR3 spans 16 amino acids. V lost 2 bases to trimming and J lost 2 bases, with 18 bases between them. The CDR3 here is CSARTLGSDLQETQYF. CDR3 in DNA: TGCAGTGCTAGAACCTTGGGTAGCGACCTACAAGAGACCCAGTACTTC.